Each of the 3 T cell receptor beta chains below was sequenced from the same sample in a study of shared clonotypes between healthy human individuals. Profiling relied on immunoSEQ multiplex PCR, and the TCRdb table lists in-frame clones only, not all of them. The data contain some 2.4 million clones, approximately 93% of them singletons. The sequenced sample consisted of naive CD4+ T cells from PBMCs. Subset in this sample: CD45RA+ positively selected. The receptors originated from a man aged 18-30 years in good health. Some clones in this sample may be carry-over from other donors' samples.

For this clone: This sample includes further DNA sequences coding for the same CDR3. The CDR3 DNA is TGTGCCAGCAGCCTTAGCGGGAGTTACAATGAGCAGTTCTTC. Translation gives CASSLSGSYNEQFF. The V and J genes are TRBV7-9 and TRBJ2-1, with TRBD2 matching 9 bases. Germline V gene sequence: CDR1 SEHNR, CDR2 FQNEAQ (reference sequence). V was pared by 5 bases and J by 4 bases, with 3 bases of the junction left unmatched. The CDR3 is 14 amino acids.

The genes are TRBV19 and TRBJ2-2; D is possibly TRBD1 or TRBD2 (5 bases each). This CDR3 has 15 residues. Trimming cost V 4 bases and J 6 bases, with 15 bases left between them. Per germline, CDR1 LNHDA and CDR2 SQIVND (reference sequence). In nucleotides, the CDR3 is TGTGCCAGTAGTACCCGGGACGATAAGCCCGGGGAGCTGTTTTTT. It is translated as CASSTRDDKPGELFF.

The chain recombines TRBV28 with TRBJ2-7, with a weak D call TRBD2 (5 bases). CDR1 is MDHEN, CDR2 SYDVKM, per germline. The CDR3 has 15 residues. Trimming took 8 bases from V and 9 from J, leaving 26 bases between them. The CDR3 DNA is TGTGCCAGCTCGCCCCAAACGGGGTTTTCAAAGTTGCAGTACTTC. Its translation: CASSPQTGFSKLQYF.